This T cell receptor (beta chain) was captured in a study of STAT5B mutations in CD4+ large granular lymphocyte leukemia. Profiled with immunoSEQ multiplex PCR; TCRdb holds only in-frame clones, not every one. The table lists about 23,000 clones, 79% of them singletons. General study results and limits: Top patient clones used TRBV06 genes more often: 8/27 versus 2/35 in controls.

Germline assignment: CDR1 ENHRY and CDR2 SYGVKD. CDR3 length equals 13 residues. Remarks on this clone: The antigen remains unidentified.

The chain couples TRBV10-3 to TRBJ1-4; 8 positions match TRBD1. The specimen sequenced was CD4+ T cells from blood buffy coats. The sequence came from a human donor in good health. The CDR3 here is CARMQGAGEKLFF. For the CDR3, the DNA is TGTGCTAGAATGCAGGGGGCTGGTGAAAAACTGTTTTTT.